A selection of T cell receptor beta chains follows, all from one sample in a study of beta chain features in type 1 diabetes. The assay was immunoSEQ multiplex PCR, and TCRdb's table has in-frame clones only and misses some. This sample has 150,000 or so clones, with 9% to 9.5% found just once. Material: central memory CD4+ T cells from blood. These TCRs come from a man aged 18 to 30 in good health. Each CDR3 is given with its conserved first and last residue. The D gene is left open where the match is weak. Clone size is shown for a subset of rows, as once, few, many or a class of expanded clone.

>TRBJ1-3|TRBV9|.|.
CASSVSSGINTIYF
TGTGCCAGCAGCGTTTCTTCAGGGATTAACACCATATATTTT
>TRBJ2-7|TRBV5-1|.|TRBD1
CASSRTGGFNEQYF
TGCGCCAGCAGCAGGACAGGGGGCTTCAACGAGCAGTACTTC
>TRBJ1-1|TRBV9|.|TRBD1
CASSVGTGFMNTEAFF
TGTGCCAGCAGCGTCGGGACAGGCTTCATGAACACTGAAGCTTTCTTT
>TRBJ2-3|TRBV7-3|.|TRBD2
CASSFTMRGLAGGGDTQYF
TGTGCCAGCAGCTTTACGATGAGAGGACTAGCGGGGGGAGGGGATACGCAGTATTTT
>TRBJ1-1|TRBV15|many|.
CATSRGRDKNTEAFF
TGTGCCACCAGCAGAGGACGGGACAAGAACACTGAAGCTTTCTTT
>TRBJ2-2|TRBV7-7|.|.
CASSLGGDTGELFF
TGTGCCAGCAGCTTAGGGGGGGACACCGGGGAGCTGTTTTTT
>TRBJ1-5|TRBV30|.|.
CAWSPPARPQHF
TGTGCCTGGAGTCCCCCCGCCAGGCCCCAGCATTTT
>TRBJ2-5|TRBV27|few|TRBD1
CASSPRNRGRQETQYF
TGTGCCAGCAGTCCAAGGAACAGGGGCCGGCAAGAGACCCAGTACTTC
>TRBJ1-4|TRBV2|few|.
CASSEARQLFF
TGTGCCAGCAGTGAAGCGCGCCAACTGTTTTTT
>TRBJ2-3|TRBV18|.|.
CASSIPGGTDTQYF
TGTGCCAGCTCAATTCCGGGGGGCACAGATACGCAGTATTTT
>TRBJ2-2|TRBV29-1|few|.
CSGSNTGELFF
TGCAGCGGGAGTAACACCGGGGAGCTGTTTTTT
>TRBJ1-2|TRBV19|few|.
CASSPGLSRDGYTF
TGTGCCAGTAGTCCGGGACTTTCACGGGATGGCTACACCTTC
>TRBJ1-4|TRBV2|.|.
CASKEEKLFF
TGTGCCAGCAAAGAGGAAAAACTGTTTTTT
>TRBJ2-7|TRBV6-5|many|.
CATRQLTPVYEQYF
TGTGCCACCCGTCAACTAACCCCGGTCTACGAGCAGTACTTC
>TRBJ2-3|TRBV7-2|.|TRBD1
CASSPGQPDTQYF
TGTGCCAGCAGCCCGGGACAGCCAGATACGCAGTATTTT
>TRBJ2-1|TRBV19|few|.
CASSIGGRGNYNEQFF
TGTGCCAGTAGTATAGGCGGACGGGGAAACTACAATGAGCAGTTCTTC
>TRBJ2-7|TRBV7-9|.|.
CASSPPPRGSSYEQYF
TGTGCCAGCAGCCCCCCCCCTCGGGGGAGCTCCTACGAGCAGTACTTC
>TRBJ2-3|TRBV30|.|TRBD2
CAWSLTSGGALGALREYF
TGTGCCTGGAGCTTGACTAGCGGGGGGGCCCTGGGGGCCTTAAGAGAGTATTTT